A single sample gave rise to the 20 T cell receptor beta chains below, sequenced in a study of T-cell memory formation after mild COVID-19 (dated by TCRdb to the early 2020s). Library preparation used 5' RACE. TCRdb records Illumina NovaSeq 6000 as the sequencer. The public reads were reprocessed in TCRdb via fastp at Q25 and MiXCR, keeping in-frame beta chains. CDR3 protein duplicates are merged, each entry listing the most common genes and DNA. Across this sample there are some 410,000 distinct CDR3 sequences, with less than 25% seen only once. 10% to 15% of the sample is in the top ten clones. What was sequenced was PBMCs or a T cell subset sorted from them (not recorded which). The receptors here all came from an adult woman who had mild COVID-19 (a few samples of this study predate the infection). The sample titles of this study are shuffled in the database, so cell type and time point are left out; the donor was told from shared clones.

V is TRBV2 and J is TRBJ1-5; 7 bases are a match to TRBD1. The junction had 15 bases not matched to a gene; V was cut back by 7 bases and J by 9 bases. This CDR3 has 15 amino acids. CDR1 is SNHLY, CDR2 FYNNEI, per germline. DNA of the CDR3: TGTGCCAGCATGACAGGGATTGGGACGACGCGGCCCCAGCATTTT. Translating it yields CASMTGIGTTRPQHF.

The chain uses TRBV11-3 and TRBJ2-4, with a possible D match to TRBD1 (6 bases). Trimming shortened V by 5 bases and J by 0 bases, and 11 bases separated the two germline ends. Germline V gene data show CDR1 as SGHNT and CDR2 as YENEEA. CDR3 length: 15 residues. For the CDR3, the DNA is TGTGCCAGCAGCCGAACAGGGTTAGCCAAAAACATTCAGTACTTC. Translation gives CASSRTGLAKNIQYF. Based on the CDR3 plus reference TRBV11-3 and TRBJ2-4, the full variable domain is EAGVVQSPRYKIIEKKQPVAFWCNPISGHNTLYWYLQNLGQGPELLIRYENEEAVDDSQLPKDRFSAERLKGVDSTLKIQPAELGDSAVYLCASSRTGLAKNIQYFGAGTRLSVL.

The genes are TRBV20-1 and TRBJ1-5, with D tentatively TRBD1 (6 bases). CDR1 and CDR2 (germline): DFQATT, SNEGSKA (reference sequence). The V gene lost 6 bases and the J gene lost 1 base, with 16 bases spanning the gap. The CDR3 runs to 15 residues. The CDR3 is CSARGRGRSNQPQHF. The CDR3 region has the DNA TGCAGTGCGCGGGGCAGGGGTCGGAGCAATCAGCCCCAGCATTTT.

This rearrangement joins TRBV2 to TRBJ2-1; 10 bases are a match to TRBD1. The V gene's germline CDR1 is SNHLY and CDR2 FYNNEI. The CDR3 has 15 residues. J lost 2 bases, V lost 8 bases, and 6 bases had no gene match. The CDR3 spells CASRRDRGAYNEQFF. The CDR3 DNA is TGTGCCAGCCGTCGGGACAGGGGCGCCTACAATGAGCAGTTCTTC.

CDR3 DNA sequence: TGTGCCAGCAGTGACAGCGGAGGGGTAATCGGACAGCCCCAGCATTTT. It specifies CASSDSGGVIGQPQHF. V usage is TRBV6-5 and J usage is TRBJ1-5; perhaps TRBD1 as D (5 bases). V was shortened by 5 bases and J by 7 bases, with 21 bases between the two germline ends. The CDR3 is made up of 16 amino acids. Germline-derived CDR1 and CDR2 are MNHEY and SVGAGI.

The table lists this clonotype with a few counts. The chain joins TRBV20-1 to TRBJ1-4, with 11 bases identical to TRBD1. This CDR3 region has 13 residues. Germline assignment: CDR1 DFQATT and CDR2 SNEGSKA (reference sequence). V shed 6 bases, J shed 8 bases, and the junction held 5 bases outside the gene matches. The CDR3 loop reads CSAPDRGLEKLFF. The CDR3 DNA reads TGCAGTGCCCCGGACAGGGGGCTAGAAAAACTGTTTTTT.

V gene TRBV29-1 combines with J gene TRBJ2-3, with D perhaps matching TRBD1 (6 bases). CDR1 and CDR2 (germline): SQVTM, ANQGSEA. The length of the CDR3 is 13 residues. Trimming left V 4 bases short and J 4 bases short, with 12 bases between. CDR3 in amino acids: CSVGTGSADTQYF. In nucleotides, the CDR3 is TGCAGCGTTGGAACAGGGTCGGCAGATACGCAGTATTTT.

The chain couples TRBV5-1 to TRBJ2-7; the D call may be TRBD1 or TRBD2 (7 bases each). In germline, CDR1 is SGHRS, CDR2 YFSETQ. The CDR3 spans 15 residues. V lost 0 bases, J lost 1 base, and 11 bases lay in between. The CDR3 sequence is CASSLVQGGSYEQYF. The DNA for the CDR3 is TGCGCCAGCAGCTTGGTGCAGGGGGGGTCCTACGAGCAGTACTTC.

The genes are TRBV11-3 and TRBJ2-3; 7 positions agree with TRBD1. CDR1 SGHNT and CDR2 YENEEA come from the germline V gene. CDR3 length: 15 residues. V was pared by 0 bases and J by 2 bases, with 2 bases of the junction left unmatched. As DNA, the CDR3 is TGTGCCAGCAGCTTAGACGGACAGGCCACAGATACGCAGTATTTT. Residues: CASSLDGQATDTQYF.

This clonotype was observed a handful of times. The chain uses TRBV3-1 and TRBJ2-7; D gene unclear. CDR3 length equals 12 residues. V shed 3 bases and J shed 3 bases, with 6 bases lying between them. Germline V lookup: CDR1 LGHDT, CDR2 YNNKEL (reference sequence). In nucleotides, the CDR3 is TGTGCCAGCAGCCAGGTTGACTACGAGCAGTACTTC. It is translated as CASSQVDYEQYF.

This clonotype was seen many times. V usage is TRBV4-2 and J usage is TRBJ2-4; 7 nucleotides match TRBD2. Trimming took 5 bases from V and 0 from J; bases not matched to a gene: 10. The CDR3 sequence is 17 residues long. Germline-derived CDR1 and CDR2 are LGHNA and YNFKEQ. The DNA of the CDR3 is TGTGCCAGCAGCGGGCGGGAGCAAACCTTAGCCAAAAACATTCAGTACTTC. It encodes CASSGREQTLAKNIQYF.

The chain carries TRBV10-3 and TRBJ2-1; 10 bases agree with TRBD2. CDR1 and CDR2 (germline): ENHRY, SYGVKD. The CDR3 loop spans 20 amino acids. The V gene end was trimmed by 1 base and the J gene end by 4 bases; junction bases not matched to a gene: 16. DNA of the CDR3: TGTGCCATCAGTGAGTTTTTCCGATCCCCTACTAGCGGGACATACAATGAGCAGTTCTTC. It codes for CAISEFFRSPTSGTYNEQFF.

V usage is TRBV7-2 and J usage is TRBJ2-1; D is ambiguous. Germline V gene sequence: CDR1 SGHTA, CDR2 FQGNSA. V shed 1 base and J shed 4 bases, with 8 bases lying between them. The CDR3 contains 14 residues. The CDR3: CASSLERGYNEQFF. For the CDR3, the DNA is TGTGCCAGCAGCTTAGAACGTGGGTACAATGAGCAGTTCTTC.

This clonotype was found a few times. This chain uses TRBV12-3 or TRBV12-4 with TRBJ2-3; 9 bases line up with TRBD1. Trimming removed 5 bases from V and 4 bases from J; junction bases left unmatched: 7. The CDR3 consists of 15 residues. The DNA for the CDR3 is TGTGCCAGCAGTAACAGACAGGGGGGAGCAGATACGCAGTATTTT. Protein: CASSNRQGGADTQYF.

This clonotype was counted many times. This CDR3 reads CASSSVQGASNEQFF. The DNA for the CDR3 is TGTGCCAGCAGTTCAGTCCAGGGGGCGAGCAATGAGCAGTTCTTC. The rearrangement joins TRBV6-1 to TRBJ2-1; TRBD1 agrees at 8 bases. The V gene's germline CDR1 is MNHNS and CDR2 SASEGT. The CDR3 consists of 15 residues. Trimming took 5 bases from V and 6 from J; bases not matched to a gene: 9.

This chain links TRBV12-3 or TRBV12-4 with TRBJ2-1; 7 positions match TRBD2. The CDR3 contains 15 residues. The V segment lost 6 bases and the J segment 4 bases; nucleotides outside the gene matches: 9. The CDR3 spells CASSPRQGLYNEQFF. DNA of the CDR3: TGTGCCAGCAGCCCCCGTCAGGGACTATACAATGAGCAGTTCTTC.

This clonotype has a count of ten or more. The chain recombines TRBV4-1 with TRBJ2-2; tentatively, D is TRBD2 (6 bases). This CDR3 comprises 18 residues. V was clipped by 0 bases and J by 2 bases, with 16 bases between them. The germline V gene encodes CDR1 MGHRA and CDR2 YSYEKL. The DNA for the CDR3 is TGCGCCAGCAGCCAAGATCATGGGGGGACCCCTAACACCGGGGAGCTGTTTTTT. Protein: CASSQDHGGTPNTGELFF.

The chain links TRBV6-6 to TRBJ2-7, with 7 bases fitting TRBD2. Germline V gives CDR1 MNHNY, CDR2 SVGAGI (reference sequence). This CDR3 contains 15 residues. The trim removed 4 bases at V and 4 bases at J, leaving 10 bases unmatched. The CDR3 DNA is TGTGCCAGCAGTTTCCCCGGGAGCGGGACTTACGAGCAGTACTTC. The encoded protein is CASSFPGSGTYEQYF.

V is TRBV7-9 and J is TRBJ2-7, with D perhaps assigned TRBD1 or TRBD2 (5 bases each). The germline gives CDR1 SEHNR, CDR2 FQNEAQ (reference sequence). The CDR3 totals 13 residues. V lost 10 bases and J lost 0, with 13 bases in between. The CDR3 reads CATRDVGSYEQYF. In DNA form, the CDR3 reads TGTGCCACCCGGGACGTAGGCTCCTACGAGCAGTACTTC.

This chain links TRBV7-9 with TRBJ2-6; TRBD2 is a possible D gene (5 bases). Trimming stripped 5 bases from V and 3 bases from J, with 23 bases between. Germline V gives CDR1 SEHNR, CDR2 FQNEAQ (reference sequence). The CDR3 loop spans 19 amino acids. In nucleotides, the CDR3 is TGTGCCAGCAGCACTACCCGGACCGCCGAGGGTCATGGGGCCAACGTCCTGACTTTC. Protein: CASSTTRTAEGHGANVLTF.